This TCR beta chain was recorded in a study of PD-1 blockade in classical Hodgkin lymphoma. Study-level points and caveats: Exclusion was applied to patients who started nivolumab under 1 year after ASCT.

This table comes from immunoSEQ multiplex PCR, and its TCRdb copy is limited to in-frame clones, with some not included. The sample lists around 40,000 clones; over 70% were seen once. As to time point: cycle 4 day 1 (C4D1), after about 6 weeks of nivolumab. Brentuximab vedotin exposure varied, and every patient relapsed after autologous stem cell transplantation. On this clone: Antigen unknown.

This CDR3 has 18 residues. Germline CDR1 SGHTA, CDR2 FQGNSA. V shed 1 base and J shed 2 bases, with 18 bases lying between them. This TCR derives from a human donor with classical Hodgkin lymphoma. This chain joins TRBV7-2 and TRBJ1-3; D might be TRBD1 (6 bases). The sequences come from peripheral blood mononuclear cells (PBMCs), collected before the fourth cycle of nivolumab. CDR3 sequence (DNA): TGTGCCAGCAGCTTAGGACGCTACAGGGCCAATACTGGAAACACCATATATTTT. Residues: CASSLGRYRANTGNTIYF.